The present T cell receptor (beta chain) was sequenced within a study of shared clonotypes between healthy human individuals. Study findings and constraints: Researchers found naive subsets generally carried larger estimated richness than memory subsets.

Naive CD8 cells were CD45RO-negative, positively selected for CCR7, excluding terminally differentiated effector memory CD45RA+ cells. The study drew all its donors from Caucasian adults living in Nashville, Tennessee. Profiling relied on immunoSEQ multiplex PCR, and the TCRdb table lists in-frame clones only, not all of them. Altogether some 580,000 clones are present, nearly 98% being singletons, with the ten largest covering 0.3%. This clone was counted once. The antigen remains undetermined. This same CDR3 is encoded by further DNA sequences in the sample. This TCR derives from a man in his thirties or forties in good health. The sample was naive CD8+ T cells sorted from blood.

The CDR3 protein is CASSPGPAYEQYF. DNA for the CDR3: TGTGCCAGTAGTCCTGGACCGGCCTACGAGCAGTACTTC. The chain carries TRBV19 and TRBJ2-7; D is unresolved. This CDR3 has 13 residues. Looked up from germline, CDR1 is LNHDA and CDR2 is SQIVND (reference sequence). Between the trimmed V and J ends, which lost 5 bases and 2 bases, there was a span of 10 bases.